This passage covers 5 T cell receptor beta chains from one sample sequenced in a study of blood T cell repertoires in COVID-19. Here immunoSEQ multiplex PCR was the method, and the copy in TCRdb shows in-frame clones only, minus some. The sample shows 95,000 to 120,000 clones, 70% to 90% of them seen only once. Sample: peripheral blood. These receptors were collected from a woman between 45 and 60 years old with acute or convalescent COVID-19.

The CDR3 region has the DNA TGTGCCAGCAGGGGGGAAGGACAGGGGGTCCGAAACACCATATATTTT. It specifies CASRGEGQGVRNTIYF. V usage is TRBV25-1 and J usage is TRBJ1-3; 10 bases fit TRBD1. CDR1 and CDR2 (germline): MGHDK, SYGVNS. The V and J ends lost 6 bases and 5 bases, in that order; junction bases with no gene match: 10. The CDR3 is 16 amino acids.

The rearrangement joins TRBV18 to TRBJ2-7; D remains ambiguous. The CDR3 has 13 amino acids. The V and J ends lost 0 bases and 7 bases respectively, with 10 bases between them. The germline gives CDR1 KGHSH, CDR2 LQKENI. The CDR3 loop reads CASSPPMASEQYF. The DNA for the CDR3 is TGTGCCAGCTCACCACCTATGGCTAGTGAGCAGTACTTC.

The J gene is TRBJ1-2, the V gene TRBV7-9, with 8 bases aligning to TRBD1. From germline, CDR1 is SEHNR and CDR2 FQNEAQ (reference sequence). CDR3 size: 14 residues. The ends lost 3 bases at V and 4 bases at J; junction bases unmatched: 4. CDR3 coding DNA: TGTGCCAGCAGCTTCGGACAGGGAGGCTATGGCTACACCTTC. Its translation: CASSFGQGGYGYTF.

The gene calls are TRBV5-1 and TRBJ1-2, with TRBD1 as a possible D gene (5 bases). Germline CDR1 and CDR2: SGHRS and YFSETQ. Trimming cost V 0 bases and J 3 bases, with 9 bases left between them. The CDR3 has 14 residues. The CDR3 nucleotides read TGCGCCAGCAGCTTGGCCCTAGGGGACTATGGCTACACCTTC. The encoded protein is CASSLALGDYGYTF.

The CDR3 coding sequence is TGTGCCAGCAGCCAAGATCTAGCAGTTTATGAGCAGTTCTTC. Translation gives CASSQDLAVYEQFF. The chain links TRBV14 to TRBJ2-1, with D tentatively TRBD2 (5 bases). Germline values: CDR1 SGHDN, CDR2 FVKESK. CDR3 length: 14 residues. With 0 bases removed from V and 8 bases from J, the gap between germline ends came to 11 bases.